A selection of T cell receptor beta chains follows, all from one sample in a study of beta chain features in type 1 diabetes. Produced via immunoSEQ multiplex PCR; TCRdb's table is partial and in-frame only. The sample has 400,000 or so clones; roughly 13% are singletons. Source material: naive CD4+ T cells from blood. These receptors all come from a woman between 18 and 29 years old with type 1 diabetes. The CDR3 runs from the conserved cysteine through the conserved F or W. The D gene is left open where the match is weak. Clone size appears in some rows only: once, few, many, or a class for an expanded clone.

TGTGCCAGCAGTTTCGGCTACGAGCAGTACTTC CASSFGYEQYF TRBV6-5 - 11 TRBJ2-7 -
TGTGCCAGCAGTGAACAGGAAGTTTATGGCTACACCTTC CASSEQEVYGYTF TRBV25-1 few 13 TRBJ1-2 -
TGTGCCTACAGAAGACAGGGGGTGAACACCGGGGAGCTGTTTTTT CAYRRQGVNTGELFF TRBV30 - 15 TRBJ2-2 TRBD1
TGTGCCAGCAGCGTAGCGGGTGGCGGGAGTTCCAATGAGCAGTTCTTC CASSVAGGGSSNEQFF TRBV25-1 few 16 TRBJ2-1 TRBD2
TGCGCCAGCAGCCAAGATACCGGGAGCGAGCAGTACTTC CASSQDTGSEQYF TRBV4-3 few 13 TRBJ2-7 -
TGTGCCAGCAGCTTAGATGGCCGCAGTCCACCCCTCCACTTT CASSLDGRSPPLHF TRBV7-9 - 14 TRBJ1-6 -
TGTGCCAGCAGTGGCCGGGGAGGACCTAACACCGGGGAGCTGTTTTTT CASSGRGGPNTGELFF TRBV25-1 - 16 TRBJ2-2 -
TGCGCCAGCAGTCAAGTCCCAGGGCTTCAGCCCCAGCATTTT CASSQVPGLQPQHF TRBV23-1 many 14 TRBJ1-5 -
TGTGCCAGCTCACCACCTCGGGACTTGTTGAATGAGCAGTTCTTC CASSPPRDLLNEQFF TRBV18 few 15 TRBJ2-1 -
TGTGCCAGCAGCCCGGGCGGGACTTTAGCCAAAAACATTCAGTACTTC CASSPGGTLAKNIQYF TRBV7-2 few 16 TRBJ2-4 -
TGTGCCAGCAGCCCCTACAGAGATCAGCCCCAGCATTTT CASSPYRDQPQHF TRBV14 - 13 TRBJ1-5 -
TGTGCCAGCAGTGGTGGACTAGCGGGGGGGCAGGGAGATACGCAGTATTTT CASSGGLAGGQGDTQYF TRBV21-1 - 17 TRBJ2-3 -
TGTGCCAGCAGCCAAAGCGGGACATCAGAAGCTTTCTTT CASSQSGTSEAFF TRBV6-5 - 13 TRBJ1-1 -
TGTGCCAGCTCACCATACGTTACCGACGGGATATTT CASSPYVTDGIF TRBV18 few 12 TRBJ1-1 -
TGTGCCAGCTCAACGGGGACTGTAGATACGCAGTATTTT CASSTGTVDTQYF TRBV18 - 13 TRBJ2-3 -
TGCAGCGTTGAGTCTTGGCTGAACACTGAAGCTTTCTTT CSVESWLNTEAFF TRBV29-1 - 13 TRBJ1-1 -
TGCGCCAGCAGCGCCGGGACAGGTCCCTACGAGCAGTACTTC CASSAGTGPYEQYF TRBV5-1 - 14 TRBJ2-7 TRBD1
TGTGCCTGGAGTATGACAGGCGGTTATGAGCCCCAGCATTTT CAWSMTGGYEPQHF TRBV30 - 14 TRBJ1-5 -
TGTGCCTGCGGGAAACGGGGTGCACCCTACAATGAGCAGTTCTTC CACGKRGAPYNEQFF TRBV30 - 15 TRBJ2-1 -
TGTGCCAGCAGCCCAGAAGGTAGCGGGACGCATGAGCAGTTCTTC CASSPEGSGTHEQFF TRBV7-2 few 15 TRBJ2-1 TRBD2
TGTGCCAGCAGTCCTGCGGGACTAGCGATCTCCGGGGAGCTGTTTTTT CASSPAGLAISGELFF TRBV7-9 - 16 TRBJ2-2 TRBD2
TGTGCCAGCAGCGTAGGGACTAGCGGGAGTGCGTCCTACGAGCAGTACTTC CASSVGTSGSASYEQYF TRBV9 - 17 TRBJ2-7 TRBD2
TGTGCCAGCAGTGAACAGACAGGGACAGGGAATTCACCCCTCCACTTT CASSEQTGTGNSPLHF TRBV6-1 few 16 TRBJ1-6 TRBD1
TGTGCCAGCAGCTTAAACAGTGAAAATCAGCCCCAGCATTTT CASSLNSENQPQHF TRBV7-9 - 14 TRBJ1-5 -
TGTGCCAGTAGTATAGGAGGCCCCGCCGGGCAGCCCCAGCATTTT CASSIGGPAGQPQHF TRBV19 - 15 TRBJ1-5 -
TGTGCTAGTGGTTTGGTACTTAGCCAAGCCTACAATGAGCAGTTCTTC CASGLVLSQAYNEQFF TRBV12-5 few 16 TRBJ2-1 -
TGTGCCAGCTCACCCGGGGTAGTCGATGAAGCTTTCTTT CASSPGVVDEAFF TRBV18 few 13 TRBJ1-1 -
TGCAGTGGAGGGAATCCCGATACGCAGTATTTT CSGGNPDTQYF TRBV20-1 few 11 TRBJ2-3 -
TGTGCCAGTAGTATTTCACAGGGGCCCTCTGGGGCCAACGTCCTGACTTTC CASSISQGPSGANVLTF TRBV19 few 17 TRBJ2-6 TRBD1
TGTGCCTGGAGTCAAAGGGGCTCCCTCCCCTTCTATGGCTACACCTTC CAWSQRGSLPFYGYTF TRBV30 few 16 TRBJ1-2 -
TGCGCCAGCAGCTCTGGACAGGGGGATGGCTACACCTTC CASSSGQGDGYTF TRBV5-1 few 13 TRBJ1-2 TRBD1
TGTGCCAGCAGCTCTACGGGGTACTGGGAGACCCAGTACTTC CASSSTGYWETQYF TRBV7-2 - 14 TRBJ2-5 -
TGTGCCAGCAGCGCAATGGCCGCTTCGCGGGAAAGGTCAGGCTACACCTTC CASSAMAASRERSGYTF TRBV16 - 17 TRBJ1-2 -
TGTGCCAGCAGTTACGAATTAGGGGACAGCTCCTACGAGCAGTACTTC CASSYELGDSSYEQYF TRBV28 - 16 TRBJ2-7 TRBD1
TGTGCCAGCAGCCTGGGACAGGACGACAGGCCCCAGCATTTT CASSLGQDDRPQHF TRBV5-6 few 14 TRBJ1-5 TRBD1
TGTGCCAGCTGTCCCCCGACCCCATCGTCGGGCGAGCAGTACTTC CASCPPTPSSGEQYF TRBV11-2 - 15 TRBJ2-7 -
TGTGCCAGCAGTTTATGGGGACAGGTATCCTACGAGCAGTACTTC CASSLWGQVSYEQYF TRBV28 once 15 TRBJ2-7 TRBD1
TGTGCCAGCAGCCAAGCGGGACTGCAGGTGAACAATGAGCAGTTCTTC CASSQAGLQVNNEQFF TRBV14 - 16 TRBJ2-1 -
TGCGCCAGCAGCGGCCCCGGGGAGCTGTTTTTT CASSGPGELFF TRBV5-1 - 11 TRBJ2-2 -
TGCGCCAGCAGCCAAGGGGGAAGGAGACAGGGTGACAAAAACATTCAGTACTTC CASSQGGRRQGDKNIQYF TRBV4-1 few 18 TRBJ2-4 TRBD1
TGTGCCAGCAGCCCCGGGACTAGCGACCAAAACATTCAGTACTTC CASSPGTSDQNIQYF TRBV5-4 few 15 TRBJ2-4 TRBD2
TGTGCCAGCAGCGACGGGTTCAATCAGCCCCAGCATTTT CASSDGFNQPQHF TRBV5-4 few 13 TRBJ1-5 -
TGTGCCAGCTCACTAACAGGGTTGGATCAGCCCCAGCATTTT CASSLTGLDQPQHF TRBV18 few 14 TRBJ1-5 -
TGTGCCAGCAGTTCCCCCGTTACTGAAGCTTTCTTT CASSSPVTEAFF TRBV27 few 12 TRBJ1-1 -
TGTGCCAGCAGCCCCGGGGGAGGTGGGCGGGGAAGTACTGAAGCTTTCTTT CASSPGGGGRGSTEAFF TRBV2 few 17 TRBJ1-1 -
TGTGCCAGCAGTTACTCCTCTAGCACAGATACGCAGTATTTT CASSYSSSTDTQYF TRBV6-5 few 14 TRBJ2-3 -
TGTGCCTGGAGTTCGAGGGAGCGGGATACGCAGTATTTT CAWSSRERDTQYF TRBV30 - 13 TRBJ2-3 -
TGTGCCAGCAGCAGAGACAGCCCGAACACTGAAGCTTTCTTT CASSRDSPNTEAFF TRBV6-5 - 14 TRBJ1-1 -
TGTGCCACCAGCAGGTCGGGGGGCCGGATAGATACGCAGTATTTT CATSRSGGRIDTQYF TRBV15 - 15 TRBJ2-3 -
TGTGCCAGCAGCCATACACAGGGCACCCAAGAGACCCAGTACTTC CASSHTQGTQETQYF TRBV4-2 few 15 TRBJ2-5 -
TGTGCCACCAGCAGAGGGGACAGGGTGGCTCAGCCCCAGCATTTT CATSRGDRVAQPQHF TRBV15 - 15 TRBJ1-5 TRBD1
TGTGCCAGCAGCTGGTGGGACAGCTCCTACGAGCAGTACTTC CASSWWDSSYEQYF TRBV7-2 few 14 TRBJ2-7 TRBD1
TGTGCCACCCGAATTGCGGGGGAAACCTACGAGCAGTACTTC CATRIAGETYEQYF TRBV15 - 14 TRBJ2-7 TRBD2
TGTGCCAGTAGTACGACTATGGCCCATCAGCCCCAGCATTTT CASSTTMAHQPQHF TRBV19 - 14 TRBJ1-5 -
TGTGCCAGCACCAGCGGGACACGCAACTATGGCTACACCTTC CASTSGTRNYGYTF TRBV5-4 - 14 TRBJ1-2 -
TGTGCCAGCAGCTTAAAAGCCGCAACTAATGAAAAACTGTTTTTT CASSLKAATNEKLFF TRBV11-2 - 15 TRBJ1-4 -
TGTGCCAGCAGCCAAGGTCTAGCGGGGGGCCAAGAGACCCAGTACTTC CASSQGLAGGQETQYF TRBV5-6 few 16 TRBJ2-5 TRBD2